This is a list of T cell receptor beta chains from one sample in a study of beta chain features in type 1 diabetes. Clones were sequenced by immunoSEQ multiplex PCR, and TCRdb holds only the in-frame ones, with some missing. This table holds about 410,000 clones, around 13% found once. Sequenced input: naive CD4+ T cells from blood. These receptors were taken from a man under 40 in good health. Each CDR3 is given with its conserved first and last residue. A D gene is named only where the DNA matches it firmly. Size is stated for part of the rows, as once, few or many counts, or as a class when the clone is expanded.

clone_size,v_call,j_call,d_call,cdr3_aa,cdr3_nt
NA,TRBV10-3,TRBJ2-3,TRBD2,CAISVGAGGPITTDTQYF,TGTGCCATCAGTGTGGGAGCGGGAGGGCCTATTACCACAGATACGCAGTATTTT
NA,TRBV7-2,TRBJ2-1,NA,CASSFDRGYNEQFF,TGTGCCAGCAGCTTTGATCGGGGATACAATGAGCAGTTCTTC
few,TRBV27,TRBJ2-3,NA,CASSPVAPRRTDTQYF,TGTGCCAGCAGTCCCGTGGCACCCCGTCGGACAGATACGCAGTATTTT
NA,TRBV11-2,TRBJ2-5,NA,CALGGQETQYF,TGTGCCCTCGGGGGCCAAGAGACCCAGTACTTC
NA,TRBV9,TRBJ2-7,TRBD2,CASSPPLGSSGLSYEQYF,TGTGCCAGCAGCCCACCTCTAGGGAGTAGCGGGCTCTCCTACGAGCAGTACTTC
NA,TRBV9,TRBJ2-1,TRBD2,CASSKRVAGVLHNEQFF,TGTGCCAGCTCCAAGAGGGTAGCGGGAGTACTACACAATGAGCAGTTCTTC
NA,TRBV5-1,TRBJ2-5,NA,CASSLKQETQYF,TGCGCCAGCAGCTTAAAACAAGAGACCCAGTACTTC
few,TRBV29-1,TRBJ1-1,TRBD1,CSFGAGGNTEAFF,TGCAGCTTCGGGGCAGGGGGCAACACTGAAGCTTTCTTT
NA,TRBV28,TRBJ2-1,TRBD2,CASRNDLAGGFGNEQFF,TGTGCCAGCAGGAACGACTTAGCGGGAGGCTTTGGGAATGAGCAGTTCTTC
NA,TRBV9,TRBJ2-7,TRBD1,CASSVEAGQGWDEQYF,TGTGCCAGCAGCGTAGAAGCGGGACAGGGGTGGGACGAGCAGTACTTC
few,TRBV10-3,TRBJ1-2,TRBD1,CAISEPSPRTGNYGYTF,TGTGCCATCAGTGAGCCGAGCCCGCGGACAGGGAATTATGGCTACACCTTC
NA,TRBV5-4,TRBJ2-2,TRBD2,CASSSGTSGYGELFF,TGTGCCAGCAGCTCGGGGACTAGCGGTTACGGGGAGCTGTTTTTT
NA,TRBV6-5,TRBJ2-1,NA,CASRTPGSSYNEQFF,TGTGCCAGCAGAACCCCGGGGAGCTCCTACAATGAGCAGTTCTTC
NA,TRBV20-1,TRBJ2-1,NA,CSAIASRGQFF,TGCAGTGCTATTGCATCCAGGGGGCAGTTCTTC
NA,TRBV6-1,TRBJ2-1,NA,CAGGGSPSSYNEQFF,TGTGCCGGCGGGGGCAGCCCCAGCTCCTACAATGAGCAGTTCTTC